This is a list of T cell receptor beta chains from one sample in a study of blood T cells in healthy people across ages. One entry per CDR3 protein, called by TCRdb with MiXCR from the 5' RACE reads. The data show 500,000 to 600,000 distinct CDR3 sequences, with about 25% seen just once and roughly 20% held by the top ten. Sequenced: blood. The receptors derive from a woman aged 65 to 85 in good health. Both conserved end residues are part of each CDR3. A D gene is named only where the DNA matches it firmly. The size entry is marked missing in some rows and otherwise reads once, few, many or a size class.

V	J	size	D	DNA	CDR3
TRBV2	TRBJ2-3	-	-	TGTGCCAGCAGTGAAGCCCCAGGGGGGTGGAATACGCAGTATTTT	CASSEAPGGWNTQYF
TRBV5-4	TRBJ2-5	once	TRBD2	TGTGCCAGCAGCCTTTATCGGACTAGCGGGGCGCAAGAGACCCAGTACTTC	CASSLYRTSGAQETQYF
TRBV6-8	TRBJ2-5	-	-	TGTGCCAGCAGTTACTCCCCTGGACAAGAAGAGACCCAGTACTTC	CASSYSPGQEETQYF
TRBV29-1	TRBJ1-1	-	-	TGCAGCGTTTCCGAAGGCACTGAAGCTTTCTTT	CSVSEGTEAFF
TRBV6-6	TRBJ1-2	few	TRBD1	TGTGCCAGCAATCAACAGGGGGCTAACTATGACTACACCTTC	CASNQQGANYDYTF
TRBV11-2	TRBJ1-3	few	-	TGTGCCAGCAGCTTAGACCCCTCTGGAAACACCATATATTTT	CASSLDPSGNTIYF
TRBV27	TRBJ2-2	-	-	TGTGCCAGCAGTTTAGGGCAGGGAGGAGCCACCGGGGAGCTGTTTTTT	CASSLGQGGATGELFF
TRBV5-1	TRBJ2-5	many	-	TGCGCCAGCAGTTCTCCTAGCATGGAGACCCAGTACTTC	CASSSPSMETQYF
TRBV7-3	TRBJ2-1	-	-	TGTGCCAGCAGCTCCCCAAGTGGCTCCTACAATGAGCAGTTCTTC	CASSSPSGSYNEQFF
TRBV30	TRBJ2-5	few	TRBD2	TGTGCCTGTCGACTAGCGGGGGGGCCAAGGGCGCCCCAGTACTTC	CACRLAGGPRAPQYF
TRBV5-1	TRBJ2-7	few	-	TGCGCCAGCAGCTGGGACGGGAGCTCCTACGAGCAGTACTTC	CASSWDGSSYEQYF
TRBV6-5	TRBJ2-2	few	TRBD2	TGTGCCAGCAGGGCGACTAGCGGGGGCGGGGAGCTGTTTTTT	CASRATSGGGELFF
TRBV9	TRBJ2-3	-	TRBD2	TGTGCCAGCAGCGCCACTTGGGAGGCGGGAGGGCCGAATACGCAGTATTTT	CASSATWEAGGPNTQYF
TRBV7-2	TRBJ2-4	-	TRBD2	TGTGCCAGCAGCATGCGGGGGGTGTCGGGCATTCAGTACTTC	CASSMRGVSGIQYF
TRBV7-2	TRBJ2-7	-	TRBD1	TGTGCCAGCAGCCCGCCACAGGGGCAAGCCTACGAGCAGTACTTC	CASSPPQGQAYEQYF
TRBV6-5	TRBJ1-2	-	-	TGTGCCAGCAGTTACGGGGACATGAGGGGCGGCTACACCTTC	CASSYGDMRGGYTF
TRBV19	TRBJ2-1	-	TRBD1	TGTGCCAGTAGTAGCGTAAATCTGGGACAGGGGCAGTTCTTC	CASSSVNLGQGQFF
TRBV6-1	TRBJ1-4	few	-	TGTGCCAGCCGAGTCGGACACGCTAATGAAAAACTGTTTTTT	CASRVGHANEKLFF
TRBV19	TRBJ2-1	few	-	TGTGCCAGTAGTCCCAACAGGGTGGGTGGCTACAATGAGCAGTTCTTC	CASSPNRVGGYNEQFF
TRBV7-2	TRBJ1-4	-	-	TGTGCCAGCAGCTTAGTTCTGGTGGTTGGATCAACTAATGAAAAACTGTTTTTT	CASSLVLVVGSTNEKLFF
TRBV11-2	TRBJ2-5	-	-	TGTGCCAGCAGCTTAGGCGGGGGCCGTGGAGAGACCCAGTACTTC	CASSLGGGRGETQYF
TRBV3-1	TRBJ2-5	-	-	TGTGCCAGCAGCGGAAGCTCTGGTGGGACCCAGTACTTC	CASSGSSGGTQYF
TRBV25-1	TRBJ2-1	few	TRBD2	TGTGCCAGCAGTGAAACGACTAGCGGGGACAATGAGCAGTTCTTC	CASSETTSGDNEQFF
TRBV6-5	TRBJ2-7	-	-	TGTGCCAGTAGACCTATTTCGGGGGTCAACGAGCAGTACTTC	CASRPISGVNEQYF
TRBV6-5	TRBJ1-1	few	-	TGTGCCAGCAGAGTACCGGGCCTCAGGAACACTGAAGCTTTCTTT	CASRVPGLRNTEAFF
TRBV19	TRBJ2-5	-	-	TGTGCCAGTAGTATAGAAGGGATCCGAGACAGGGAGACCCAGTACTTC	CASSIEGIRDRETQYF
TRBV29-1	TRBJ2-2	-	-	TGCAGCGTTCCTTCTCGGGGAAACACCGGGGAGCTGTTTTTT	CSVPSRGNTGELFF
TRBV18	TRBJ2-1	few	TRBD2	TGTGCCAGCTCACCACCGCTAGCGGGGGGGCCGGTGCGGTTCTTC	CASSPPLAGGPVRFF
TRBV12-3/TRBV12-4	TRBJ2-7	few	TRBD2	TGTGCCAGCAGTTTTAGGCGGGGGGGCTCCTACGAGCAGTACTTC	CASSFRRGGSYEQYF
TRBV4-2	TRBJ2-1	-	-	TGTGCCAGCAGCCAAGATTACGGGGGTTACAATGAGCAGTTCTTC	CASSQDYGGYNEQFF
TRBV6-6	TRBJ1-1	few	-	TGTGCCAGCAGTTACTCACAGGTCTCTGAAGCTTTCTTT	CASSYSQVSEAFF
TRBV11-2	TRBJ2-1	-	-	TGTGCCAGCAGCTTTAAGCCTAGCGCTGGTGCGGAGCAGTTCTTC	CASSFKPSAGAEQFF
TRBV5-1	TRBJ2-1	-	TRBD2	TGCGCCAGCAGCCCCCTCCTAGCGGGGGTTTACAATGAGCAGTTCTTC	CASSPLLAGVYNEQFF
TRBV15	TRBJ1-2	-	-	TGTGCCACCAGCAGGGGGAAGACAGTGCGCTACACCTTC	CATSRGKTVRYTF
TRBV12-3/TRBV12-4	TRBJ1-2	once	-	TGTGTCAGCAGTCCGTCCGGATTCGGCTACACCTTC	CVSSPSGFGYTF
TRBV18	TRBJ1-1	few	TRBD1	TGTGCCAGCTCACCGTTTGGACAGGGTAACACTGAAGCTTTCTTT	CASSPFGQGNTEAFF
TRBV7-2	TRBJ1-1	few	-	TGTGCCAGCACCGGCACCGCGAACACTGAAGCTTTCTTT	CASTGTANTEAFF
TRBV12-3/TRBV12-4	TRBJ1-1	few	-	TGTGCCAGCAGTTTAGCCGAGAGGACTGAAGCTTTCTTT	CASSLAERTEAFF
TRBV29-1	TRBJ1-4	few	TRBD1	TGCAGCGTTTCCGAGGGGACAGGGCACGAAAAACTGTTTTTT	CSVSEGTGHEKLFF
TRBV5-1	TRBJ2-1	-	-	TGCGCCAGCAGCCTGGGGGTGGATAGGAGGGAGCAGTTCTTC	CASSLGVDRREQFF
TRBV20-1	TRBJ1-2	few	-	TGCAGTGCTAGAGCCTCAGGCTCTGGTCATGGCTACACCTTC	CSARASGSGHGYTF
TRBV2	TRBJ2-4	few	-	TGTGCCAGCAAAGGGTGGAACATCCAGTACTTC	CASKGWNIQYF
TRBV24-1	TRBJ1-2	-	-	TGTGCCACCAGTGATCTGGACGGAACCCGAGAAGGCTACACCTTC	CATSDLDGTREGYTF